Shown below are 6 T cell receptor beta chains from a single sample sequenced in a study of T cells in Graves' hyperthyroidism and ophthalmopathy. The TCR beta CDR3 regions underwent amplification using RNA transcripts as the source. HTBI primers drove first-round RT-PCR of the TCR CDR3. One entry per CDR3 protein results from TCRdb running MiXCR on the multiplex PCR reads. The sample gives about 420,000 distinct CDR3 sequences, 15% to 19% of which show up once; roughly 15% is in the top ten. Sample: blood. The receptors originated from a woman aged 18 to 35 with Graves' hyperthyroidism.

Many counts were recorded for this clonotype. CDR3 sequence reads: CASSLAGTESSYNEQFF. The DNA of the CDR3 is TGTGCCAGCAGCTTAGCGGGGACGGAGAGCTCCTACAATGAGCAGTTCTTC. The chain combines TRBV7-2 with TRBJ2-1; D tentatively reads TRBD1 or TRBD2 (5 bases each). Trimming removed 0 bases from V and 0 bases from J, with 12 bases in between. The length of the CDR3 is 17 residues. Germline V CDR1 and CDR2: SGHTA, FQGNSA. Full variable domain (outside the CDR3, taken from reference TRBV7-2 and TRBJ2-1): GAGVSQSPSNKVTEKGKDVELRCDPISGHTALYWYRQSLGQGLEFLIYFQGNSAPDKSGLPSDRFSAERTGGSVSTLTIQRTQQEDSAVYLCASSLAGTESSYNEQFFGPGTRLTVL.

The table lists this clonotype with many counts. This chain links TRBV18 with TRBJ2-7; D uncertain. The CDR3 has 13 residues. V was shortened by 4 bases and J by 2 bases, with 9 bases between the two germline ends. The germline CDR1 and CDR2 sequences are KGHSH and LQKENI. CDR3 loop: CASSLYEAYEQYF. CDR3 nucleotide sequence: TGTGCCAGCTCACTATACGAGGCCTACGAGCAGTACTTC. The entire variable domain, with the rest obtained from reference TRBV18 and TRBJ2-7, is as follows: NAGVMQNPRHLVRRRGQEARLRCSPMKGHSHVYWYRQLPEEGLKFMVYLQKENIIDESGMPKERFSAEFPKEGPSILRIQQVVRGDSAAYFCASSLYEAYEQYFGPGTRLTVT.

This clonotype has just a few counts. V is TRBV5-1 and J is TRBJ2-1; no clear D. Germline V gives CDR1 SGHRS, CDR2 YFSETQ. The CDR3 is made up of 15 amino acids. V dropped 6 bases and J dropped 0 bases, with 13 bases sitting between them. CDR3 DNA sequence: TGCGCCAGCAAACTGGTACTAAGCTCCTACAATGAGCAGTTCTTC. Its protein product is CASKLVLSSYNEQFF.

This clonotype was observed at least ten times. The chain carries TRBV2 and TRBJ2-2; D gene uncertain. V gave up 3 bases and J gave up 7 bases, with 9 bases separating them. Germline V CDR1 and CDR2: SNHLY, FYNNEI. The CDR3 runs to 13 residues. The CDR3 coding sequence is TGTGCCAGCAGTGAGGAGTTCGGCGGGGAGCTGTTTTTT. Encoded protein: CASSEEFGGELFF.

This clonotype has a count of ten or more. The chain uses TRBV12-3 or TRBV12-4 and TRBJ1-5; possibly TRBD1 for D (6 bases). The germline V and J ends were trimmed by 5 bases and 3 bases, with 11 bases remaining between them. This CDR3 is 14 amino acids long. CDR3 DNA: TGTGCCAGCAGTCTCGGGGGCAACAATCAGCCCCAGCATTTT. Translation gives CASSLGGNNQPQHF.

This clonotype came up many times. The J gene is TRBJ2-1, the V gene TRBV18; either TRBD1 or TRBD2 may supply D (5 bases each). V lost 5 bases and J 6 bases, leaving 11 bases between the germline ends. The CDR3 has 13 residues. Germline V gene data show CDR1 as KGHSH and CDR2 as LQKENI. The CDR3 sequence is CASSWDDLNEQFF. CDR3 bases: TGTGCCAGCTCATGGGACGACCTCAATGAGCAGTTCTTC.